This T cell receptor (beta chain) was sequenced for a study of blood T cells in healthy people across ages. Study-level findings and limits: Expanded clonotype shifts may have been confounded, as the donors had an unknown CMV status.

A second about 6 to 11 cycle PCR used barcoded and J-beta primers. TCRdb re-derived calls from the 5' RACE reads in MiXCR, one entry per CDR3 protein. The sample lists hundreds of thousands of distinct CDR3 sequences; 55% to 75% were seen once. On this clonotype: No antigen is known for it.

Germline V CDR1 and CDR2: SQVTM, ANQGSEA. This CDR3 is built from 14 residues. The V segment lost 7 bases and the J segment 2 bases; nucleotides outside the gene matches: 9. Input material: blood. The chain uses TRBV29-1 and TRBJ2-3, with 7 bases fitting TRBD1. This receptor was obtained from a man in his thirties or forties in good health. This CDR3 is CSGFRQGFTDTQYF. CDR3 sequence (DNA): TGCAGCGGGTTCAGACAGGGATTCACAGATACGCAGTATTTT.